These 22 T cell receptor beta chains were all obtained from the same sample, sequenced in a study of blood T cell repertoires in COVID-19. Measured with immunoSEQ multiplex PCR; TCRdb has only the in-frame clones, and not every one. The sample includes about 91,000 clones, 77% of them seen just once. The sequencing sample was made of peripheral blood. The receptors originated from an elderly woman with acute or convalescent COVID-19.

J is TRBJ2-7 and V is TRBV24-1; no clear D gene. This CDR3 is 13 amino acids long. V was clipped by 1 base and J by 3 bases, with 6 bases between them. Germline loops: CDR1 KGHDR, CDR2 SFDVKD. In nucleotides, the CDR3 is TGTGCCACCAGTGATTTTAACGGCTACGAGCAGTACTTC. It specifies CATSDFNGYEQYF.

The chain employs TRBV18 and TRBJ2-2; perhaps TRBD1 as D (6 bases). The CDR3 totals 16 residues. The germline V gene encodes CDR1 KGHSH and CDR2 LQKENI. V dropped 3 bases and J dropped 0 bases, with 11 bases sitting between them. CDR3 region: CASSPRQGTNTGELFF. The CDR3 coding sequence is TGTGCCAGCTCACCGAGGCAGGGGACGAACACCGGGGAGCTGTTTTTT.

V and J are TRBV5-1 and TRBJ2-5, with D maybe TRBD1 (6 bases). The CDR3 runs 15 residues. Germline V CDR1 and CDR2: SGHRS, YFSETQ. Trimming removed 4 bases from V and 4 bases from J, with 17 bases in between. CDR3 residues: CASSRGTTPGETQYF. Here the CDR3 DNA reads TGCGCCAGCAGCCGAGGGACAACCCCCGGAGAGACCCAGTACTTC.

This clone was observed many times. The chain has TRBV7-2 and TRBJ2-3; no firm D call. In germline, CDR1 is SGHTA, CDR2 FQGNSA. This CDR3 is built from 15 residues. V was clipped by 1 base and J by 1 base, with 9 bases between them. DNA of the CDR3: TGTGCCAGCAGCTTAGGCGGTCCGGGCACAGATACGCAGTATTTT. This sequence encodes CASSLGGPGTDTQYF.

The chain couples TRBV23-1 to TRBJ2-2; tentative D call: TRBD1 (6 bases). TRBV23-1 is identified as an open reading frame with a role that is uncertain. This CDR3 region has 17 residues. Trimming pared 0 bases from V and 3 bases from J, leaving 14 bases between. DNA of the CDR3: TGCGCCAGCAGTCAATCGCGCCAGGGGCGATACACCGGGGAGCTGTTTTTT. Its translation is CASSQSRQGRYTGELFF.

The chain joins TRBV4-1 to TRBJ2-2; 8 positions match TRBD2. Germline V gives CDR1 MGHRA, CDR2 YSYEKL. V lost 7 bases, J lost 6 bases, and 13 bases stayed unmatched. This CDR3 is 16 amino acids long. This chain's CDR3 is CASTPVGTSIAGELFF. In DNA, the CDR3 is TGCGCCAGCACCCCCGTGGGGACTAGTATCGCCGGGGAGCTGTTTTTT.

V usage is TRBV30 and J usage is TRBJ2-3; TRBD2 aligns across 11 bases. Germline V gene sequence: CDR1 GTSNPN, CDR2 SVGIG (reference sequence). The CDR3 is 14 residues long. V was clipped by 6 bases and J by 2 bases; unmatched bases: 4. The CDR3 loop is CACLLAGVTDTQYF. As DNA, the CDR3 is TGTGCCTGTTTACTAGCGGGGGTCACAGATACGCAGTATTTT.

V usage is TRBV6-6 and J usage is TRBJ1-1; unclear D gene. The CDR3 spans 14 residues. Trimming stripped 2 bases from V and 3 bases from J, with 10 bases between. In germline, CDR1 is MNHNY, CDR2 SVGAGI (reference sequence). In nucleotides, the CDR3 is TGTGCCAGCAGTTACCAGGCGAGGGACACTGAAGCTTTCTTT. The encoded protein is CASSYQARDTEAFF.

This clone was detected a few times. This rearrangement joins TRBV6-5 to TRBJ1-1, with 8 positions matching TRBD1. Trimming removed 6 bases from V and 5 bases from J; junction bases left unmatched: 8. The CDR3 is made up of 14 amino acids. Germline CDR1 reads MNHEY; CDR2 reads SVGAGI. In nucleotides, the CDR3 is TGTGCCAGCAGGAAAACAGGGGGGGTGACTGAAGCTTTCTTT. Translating it yields CASRKTGGVTEAFF.

CDR3 sequence: CASRTVTQGYNEQFF. CDR3 DNA: TGTGCCAGCAGAACCGTGACACAGGGTTACAATGAGCAGTTCTTC. This chain joins TRBV6-5 and TRBJ2-1, with D maybe TRBD1 (6 bases). Germline CDR1 is MNHEY and CDR2 is SVGAGI. CDR3 length: 15 amino acids. With 6 bases removed from V and 4 bases from J, the gap between germline ends came to 16 bases.

This chain uses TRBV10-3 with TRBJ1-4; no clear D. Trimming stripped 6 bases from V and 4 bases from J, with 9 bases between. The germline V gene has CDR1 ENHRY and CDR2 SYGVKD. The CDR3 contains 13 residues. CDR3 region: CAIRDGLNEKLFF. The CDR3 bases are TGTGCCATCAGGGACGGACTTAATGAAAAACTGTTTTTT.

The sample holds one count of this clone. The chain combines TRBV6-5 with TRBJ1-4, with D possibly being TRBD1 (6 bases). V dropped 6 bases and J dropped 1 base, with 9 bases sitting between them. CDR3 length: 14 amino acids. In germline, CDR1 is MNHEY, CDR2 SVGAGI. CDR3 bases: TGTGCCAGCAGAAGGACAGAAACTAATGAAAAACTGTTTTTT. Translation: CASRRTETNEKLFF.

The chain joins TRBV18 to TRBJ2-1, with 7 bases identical to TRBD1. This CDR3 is built from 14 residues. Germline values: CDR1 KGHSH, CDR2 LQKENI. With V trimmed by 9 bases and J by 6 bases, 11 bases remained unmatched. DNA for the CDR3: TGTGCCAGTTTAGCCGAGACAGGGAGCAATGAGCAGTTCTTC. It codes for CASLAETGSNEQFF.

The table lists this clone with a few counts. J is TRBJ2-7 and V is TRBV20-1, with D uncertain. Per germline, CDR1 DFQATT and CDR2 SNEGSKA (reference sequence). The V end lost 5 bases, the J end lost 4 bases, and 9 bases lay between the germline ends. The CDR3 consists of 11 residues. CDR3 region: CSAPAEYEQYF. DNA for the CDR3: TGCAGTGCTCCCGCGGAGTACGAGCAGTACTTC.

V usage is TRBV6-4 and J usage is TRBJ1-2; 8 bases map to TRBD1. V shed 0 bases, J shed 6 bases, and the junction held 6 bases outside the gene matches. Germline V gene data show CDR1 as MRHNA and CDR2 as SNTAGT. This CDR3 has 15 residues. This CDR3 reads CASSDSYRGNDGYTF. In DNA form, the CDR3 reads TGTGCCAGCAGTGACTCCTACAGGGGGAATGATGGCTACACCTTC.

The chain employs TRBV7-2 and TRBJ2-1, with D perhaps TRBD1 (5 bases). CDR1 is SGHTA and CDR2 is FQGNSA in the germline V gene. The ends were cut back, 2 bases at V and 8 bases at J, with 16 bases in the middle. The CDR3 consists of 15 residues. CDR3 sequence reads: CASSLLGIGADEQFF. The DNA of the CDR3 is TGTGCCAGCAGCTTATTAGGGATTGGGGCGGATGAGCAGTTCTTC.

This clone has only a few counts. This chain connects TRBV4-2 to TRBJ1-3, with 10 positions matching TRBD1. The junction had 8 bases not matched to a gene; V was cut back by 2 bases and J by 4 bases. Germline values: CDR1 LGHNA, CDR2 YNFKEQ. The CDR3 runs to 17 residues. The CDR3 loop reads CASSQNDRGRSGNTIYF. CDR3 coding DNA: TGTGCCAGCAGCCAAAACGACAGGGGGCGCTCAGGAAACACCATATATTTT.

The V call is TRBV7-2, the J call TRBJ2-1; TRBD2 agrees at 12 bases. There are 17 residues in the CDR3. The V and J ends lost 5 bases and 7 bases, in that order; junction bases with no gene match: 12. Germline values: CDR1 SGHTA, CDR2 FQGNSA. The CDR3 DNA reads TGTGCCAGCAGCGCTACCGCCTCTAGCGGGGGGGTGAATGAGCAGTTCTTC. Its translation is CASSATASSGGVNEQFF.

The chain couples TRBV12-3 or TRBV12-4 to TRBJ2-5; D remains ambiguous. The CDR3 covers 11 residues. Trimming took off 6 bases at V and 5 bases at J, with 7 bases between the two ends. The CDR3 region is CASSPSETQYF. In DNA form, the CDR3 reads TGTGCCAGCAGCCCCTCGGAGACCCAGTACTTC.

V usage is TRBV27 and J usage is TRBJ1-5; 8 bases map to TRBD1. This CDR3 is 15 amino acids long. J gave up 2 bases and V 6 bases, and 6 bases lay outside the gene matches. CDR1 is MNHEY, CDR2 SMNVEV, per germline (reference sequence). The CDR3, as DNA: TGTGCCAGCAGGACAGGGGTTGGGCGCAATCAGCCCCAGCATTTT. Protein sequence: CASRTGVGRNQPQHF.

On this clone: The same CDR3 can be traced to other DNA sequences in this sample. This chain joins TRBV4-1 and TRBJ1-2; 11 bases agree with TRBD1. Germline values: CDR1 MGHRA, CDR2 YSYEKL. This CDR3 has 15 amino acids. With V trimmed by 3 bases and J by 3 bases, 3 bases remained unmatched. Here the CDR3 DNA reads TGCGCCAGCAGCCAGGACAGGGGGCCTGACTATGGCTACACCTTC. It yields the protein CASSQDRGPDYGYTF.

In this sample, this clone turned up a few times. The V and J genes are TRBV19 and TRBJ1-2, with 7 bases that match TRBD1. V lost 5 bases to trimming and J lost 7 bases; unmatched junction nucleotides: 13. The CDR3 extends over 15 amino acids. CDR1 and CDR2 from the germline V gene are LNHDA and SQIVND (reference sequence). The CDR3 DNA reads TGTGCCAGTAGTCGGACAGGTGGTTTATTGAGTGGCTACACCTTC. Translating it yields CASSRTGGLLSGYTF.